The 19 T cell receptor beta chains below were found in one sample sequenced in a study of T-cell reconstitution after alpha-beta-depleted transplantation in children. Unique molecular identifiers were built into the TCRbeta library. TCRdb re-derived calls from the PCR reads in MiXCR, one entry per CDR3 protein. The table shows around 270,000 distinct CDR3 sequences, with over 9.5% occurring only once. Sample: PBMCs, taken before TCRalphabeta/CD19-depleted stem cell transplant. The source of these receptors is a boy younger than two with acute myeloid leukemia, due to receive a stem cell transplant.

At least ten counts were recorded for this clonotype. The V gene is TRBV10-3, the J gene TRBJ2-7; D gene ambiguous. Germline loops: CDR1 ENHRY, CDR2 SYGVKD. V gave up 8 bases and J gave up 2 bases, with 4 bases separating them. The length of the CDR3 is 10 residues. This CDR3 reads CAIGTYEQYF. The DNA of the CDR3 is TGTGCCATCGGGACCTACGAGCAGTACTTC.

The chain couples TRBV4-2 to TRBJ2-1; D gene uncertain. V lost 3 bases and J 3 bases, leaving 9 bases between the germline ends. The CDR3 is 14 residues long. CDR1 and CDR2 from the germline V gene are LGHNA and YNFKEQ. CDR3 nucleotides: TGTGCCAGCAGCCAGGTTATGGGCTACAATGAGCAGTTCTTC. Residues: CASSQVMGYNEQFF.

This clonotype has just a few counts. The chain carries TRBV7-2 and TRBJ2-5; 10 nucleotides agree with TRBD2. The length of the CDR3 is 14 residues. Germline V gives CDR1 SGHTA, CDR2 FQGNSA. After removal of 8 bases from V and 5 bases from J, the junction contained 8 bases not matched to a gene. The CDR3 DNA reads as TGTGCCAGCGGTCTAGCGGGAGAGAGGGAGACCCAGTACTTC. It codes for CASGLAGERETQYF.

This clonotype was seen a handful of times. The chain uses TRBV25-1 and TRBJ1-1, with a tentative D call TRBD1 (6 bases). The CDR3 runs to 14 residues. Germline lookup yields CDR1 MGHDK and CDR2 SYGVNS. V was cut by 6 bases and J by 1 base, with 12 bases left in between. The CDR3 protein is CASSADSRNTEAFF. CDR3 coding DNA: TGTGCCAGCAGCGCGGACAGCCGGAACACTGAAGCTTTCTTT.

The genes are TRBV10-3 and TRBJ1-5, with 7 bases aligning to TRBD1. The CDR3 has 12 amino acids. The germline V gene encodes CDR1 ENHRY and CDR2 SYGVKD. With 7 bases clipped from V and 4 bases from J, the junction kept 1 base outside the gene matches. The DNA of the CDR3 is TGTGCCATCAAGGGGGCGAATCAGCCCCAGCATTTT. Encoded protein: CAIKGANQPQHF.

Comments on this clonotype: This sequence may be a read error, since a much larger clone differs from it by one base. This chain connects TRBV20-1 to TRBJ2-7; tentatively, D is TRBD1 or TRBD2 (5 bases each). V dropped 7 bases and J dropped 0 bases, with 10 bases sitting between them. The CDR3 length is 12 residues. CDR1 DFQATT and CDR2 SNEGSKA come from the germline V gene (reference sequence). CDR3 loop: CSGDPFSYEQYF. The CDR3 nucleotides read TGCAGTGGGGACCCTTTCTCCTACGAGCAGTACTTC.

V gene TRBV7-9 combines with J gene TRBJ2-1; TRBD2 aligns across 8 bases. The CDR3 runs 15 residues. J was trimmed by 4 bases and V by 4 bases; bases with no gene match: 6. In germline, CDR1 is SEHNR, CDR2 FQNEAQ (reference sequence). The CDR3 loop is CASSSPGGRYNEQFF. For the CDR3, the DNA is TGTGCCAGCAGCTCGCCGGGGGGGCGGTACAATGAGCAGTTCTTC.

This chain joins TRBV28 and TRBJ1-1, with 8 bases fitting TRBD1. In germline, CDR1 is MDHEN, CDR2 SYDVKM. The trim removed 11 bases at V and 4 bases at J, leaving 9 bases unmatched. This CDR3 region has 13 residues. The DNA for the CDR3 is TGTGCCCTCCGGACAGGGTTGTTCACTGAAGCTTTCTTT. Its translation: CALRTGLFTEAFF.

The chain has TRBV9 and TRBJ2-2, with D perhaps TRBD2 (6 bases). CDR1 and CDR2 from the germline V gene are SGDLS and YYNGEE. The CDR3 has 13 amino acids. V dropped 7 bases and J dropped 7 bases, with 14 bases sitting between them. Here the CDR3 reads CASGGLMVGELFF. DNA for the CDR3: TGTGCCAGCGGGGGGTTAATGGTCGGGGAGCTGTTTTTT.

This clonotype was seen ten or more times. CDR3 nucleotide sequence: TGCGCCAGCAGCTTTGGACTAGCGTATACCGGGGAGCTGTTTTTT. Amino acid sequence: CASSFGLAYTGELFF. This chain joins TRBV5-1 and TRBJ2-2; TRBD2 matches at 9 bases. V was pared by 2 bases and J by 5 bases, with 4 bases of the junction left unmatched. The CDR3 runs 15 residues. From germline, CDR1 is SGHRS and CDR2 YFSETQ.

This clonotype came up a few times. The chain uses TRBV19 and TRBJ2-2; TRBD2 is a possible D gene (5 bases). The V end was cut by 3 bases, the J end by 4 bases, with 9 bases between. The CDR3 spans 14 residues. The germline gives CDR1 LNHDA, CDR2 SQIVND (reference sequence). The CDR3 DNA sequence: TGTGCCAGTAGTATCGAAGGGAGCACCGGGGAGCTGTTTTTT. This codes for CASSIEGSTGELFF.

This clonotype was observed many times. The chain uses TRBV5-5 and TRBJ2-5; tentatively, D is TRBD1 (6 bases). CDR3 length: 12 residues. Trimming pared 4 bases from V and 3 bases from J, leaving 7 bases between. Per germline, CDR1 SGHKS and CDR2 YYEKEE (reference sequence). DNA of the CDR3: TGTGCCAGCAGCCGACAGGAAGAGACCCAGTACTTC. Translating it yields CASSRQEETQYF.

This clonotype was seen ten or more times. The chain is built from TRBV10-3 and TRBJ2-1; TRBD1 or TRBD2 may be the D gene (7 bases each). The germline V and J ends were trimmed by 8 bases and 8 bases, with 13 bases remaining between them. The germline CDR1 and CDR2 sequences are ENHRY and SYGVKD. There are 12 residues in the CDR3. CDR3 DNA: TGTGCCATCGCAGCAGGGGGGGATGAGCAGTTCTTC. This sequence encodes CAIAAGGDEQFF.

V and J are TRBV7-2 and TRBJ2-7; 15 nucleotides match TRBD2. Germline V lookup: CDR1 SGHTA, CDR2 FQGNSA. The CDR3 is made up of 16 amino acids. The trim removed 3 bases at V and 5 bases at J, leaving 5 bases unmatched. The CDR3 DNA follows: TGTGCCAGCAGCTTGGGACTAGCGGGGGGTCTCCACGAGCAGTACTTC. This gives the protein CASSLGLAGGLHEQYF.

This clonotype was observed many times. The gene calls are TRBV12-3 or TRBV12-4 and TRBJ2-5, with 8 bases identical to TRBD2. V lost 7 bases and J lost 1; bases outside the gene matches: 2. This CDR3 comprises 13 residues. The DNA of the CDR3 is TGTGCCAGCAACGGGGGGGCCCAAGAGACCCAGTACTTC. It specifies CASNGGAQETQYF.

A note on this clonotype: One end of the junction varies from germline; a read error may be responsible. The chain has TRBV27 and TRBJ1-2; 8 bases align to TRBD1. The CDR3 consists of 14 residues. Germline CDR1 and CDR2: MNHEY and SMNVEV (reference sequence). CDR3 sequence reads: CASSPRTGNYAYTF. CDR3 sequence (DNA): TGTGCCAGCAGTCCCCGGACAGGGAACTATGCCTACACCTTC.

This clonotype was found many times. J is TRBJ2-7 and V is TRBV5-8, with D perhaps matching TRBD2 (5 bases). Germline-derived CDR1 and CDR2 are SGHTS and YDEGEE. Deletions cut 6 bases from V and 2 bases from J, with 18 bases between. The CDR3 contains 15 residues. DNA of the CDR3: TGTGCCAGCATCCTACAGAGCGGTCTCCCCTACGAGCAGTACTTC. Protein sequence: CASILQSGLPYEQYF.

This clonotype was seen more than once but under ten times. The chain joins TRBV7-8 to TRBJ2-5; D not certain. Germline-derived CDR1 and CDR2 are SGHVS and FQNEAQ. V lost 5 bases to trimming and J lost 2 bases, with 12 bases between them. The CDR3 totals 14 residues. The CDR3 DNA is TGTGCCAGCAGCCACCCGGGCCTGCAAGAGACCCAGTACTTC. It translates to CASSHPGLQETQYF.

The rearrangement joins TRBV15 to TRBJ1-2; 9 nucleotides line up with TRBD1. V shed 5 bases, J shed 3 bases, and the junction held 7 bases outside the gene matches. The CDR3 runs to 15 residues. Germline V CDR1 and CDR2: LNHNV, YYDKDF (reference sequence). CDR3: CATSRHRGQDYGYTF. For the CDR3, the DNA is TGTGCCACCAGCCGACACAGGGGGCAAGACTATGGCTACACCTTC. Full variable domain (missing parts from reference TRBV15 and TRBJ1-2): DAMVIQNPRYQVTQFGKPVTLSCSQTLNHNVMYWYQQKSSQAPKLLFHYYDKDFNNEADTPDNFQSRRPNTSFCFLDIRSPGLGDTAMYLCATSRHRGQDYGYTFGSGTRLTVV.